Listed below are T cell receptor beta chains from one sample, sequenced in a study of T cell responses to AZD1222 COVID-19 vaccine. Assay: immunoSEQ multiplex PCR; the TCRdb copy retains only in-frame clones and omits some. The sample holds some 250,000 clones; 90% to 95% are singletons and the top ten take 0.55%. The sequencing here drew on peripheral blood, taken 28 days after the second AZD1222 dose. These receptors all come from an adult who received the AZD1222 COVID-19 vaccine. CDR3s include the opening cysteine and the closing phenylalanine or tryptophan. The order of the fields is V gene, D gene, J gene, CDR3 protein. D genes are given only for firm matches.

TRBV6-5	TRBD1	TRBJ2-7	CASRSGTGTHEQYF
TRBV27	.	TRBJ1-5	CASTTKGLFSPQPQHF
TRBV5-6	.	TRBJ1-1	CASSPEGFGTEAFF
TRBV20-1	.	TRBJ2-3	CSAPDTQYF
TRBV3-1/TRBV3-2	TRBD2	TRBJ2-1	CASSLSGGSWIF
TRBV9	.	TRBJ1-6	CASSPGGAQSPLHF
TRBV30	.	TRBJ1-1	CAWSPRLGSFF
TRBV28	TRBD1	TRBJ1-5	CASRLDRGSGNQPQHF
TRBV5-4	.	TRBJ2-1	CASSSGTNEQFF
TRBV11-3	TRBD2	TRBJ2-3	CASSFSGRRADTQYF
TRBV6-2/TRBV6-3	.	TRBJ1-3	CASSYPGLTRGNTIYF
TRBV29-1	.	TRBJ2-1	CSVEGRGGNEQFF
TRBV6-5	.	TRBJ2-7	CASSSRKYEQYF
TRBV5-4	.	TRBJ2-1	CASSSELRGKSEQFF
TRBV19	.	TRBJ1-1	CASSKQGLNTEAFF
TRBV3-1/TRBV3-2	TRBD1	TRBJ1-6	CASSPPGGGMGLNSPLHF
TRBV19	.	TRBJ1-5	CASSIDLGSSNQPQHF
TRBV2	TRBD1	TRBJ2-7	CASDRRDRAYEQYF
TRBV28	.	TRBJ2-7	CASSLMGDSYEQYF
TRBV28	.	TRBJ2-7	CASSYGHPYEQYF
TRBV5-1	.	TRBJ1-1	CASSFERLGTEAFF
TRBV28	.	TRBJ1-4	CASSLRQATEKLFF
TRBV5-5	TRBD2	TRBJ2-1	CASSLDSPNSGRNNEQFF
TRBV2	.	TRBJ1-6	CASSVGGAGWNSPLHF
TRBV5-4	.	TRBJ2-7	CASSLESGEYYEQYF
TRBV14	.	TRBJ2-7	CASSQVGSRGMHF
TRBV5-8	.	TRBJ1-3	CASSLGGASTIYF
TRBV11-3	.	TRBJ2-7	CASSQSGNSYEQYF
TRBV7-8	.	TRBJ2-5	CASSLRREETQYF
TRBV21-1	.	TRBJ2-7	CASSTWSGGNEQYF
TRBV6-5	.	TRBJ2-3	CASSYSRGDTQYF
TRBV12-3/TRBV12-4	.	TRBJ2-7	CASTSSGEQYF
TRBV7-3	.	TRBJ2-1	CASSLMGPGAGGHEQFF
TRBV6-1	.	TRBJ2-3	CASSEAGFNTDTQYF
TRBV2	.	TRBJ1-1	CASSRDFNTEAFF
TRBV27	TRBD1	TRBJ2-7	CASSPWTGAYEQYF
TRBV29-1	.	TRBJ1-2	CSVEGDSSHGYTF
TRBV9	.	TRBJ1-3	CASSGQRSGNTIYF
TRBV11-3	TRBD2	TRBJ2-1	CASSRGGTSGRNEQFF